One sample yielded the 15 T cell receptor beta chains listed below, sequenced in a study of CD8+CD57+ T cells in acquired aplastic anemia. Genomic DNA, the template, was used for profiling of the TCR beta VDJ and CDR3. MiXCR, applied by TCRdb to the reads, yields one record per CDR3 protein. Of 180,000 or so distinct CDR3 sequences listed, around 48% are singletons. Before being chosen for sequencing, patients had shown CD8+CD57+ cell expansion by flow cytometry. The specimen sequenced was sorted CD4+, CD8+, or CD8+CD57+ T cells (not recorded which) from PBMCs. These receptors were obtained from a human donor with aplastic anemia.

The chain recombines TRBV19 with TRBJ1-5; 7 nucleotides agree with TRBD1. The CDR3 has 15 amino acids. Losses at the gene ends were 1 base for V and 5 bases for J; bases not matched to a gene: 5. Germline CDR1 is LNHDA and CDR2 is SQIVND (reference sequence). The CDR3 protein is CASSIADRQDQPQHF. For the CDR3, the DNA is TGTGCCAGTAGTATAGCGGACAGGCAAGATCAGCCCCAGCATTTT.

This clonotype appeared many times. The rearrangement joins TRBV6-5 to TRBJ1-6; TRBD1 aligns across 8 bases. Germline V gene data show CDR1 as MNHEY and CDR2 as SVGAGI. CDR3 length equals 15 residues. V lost 1 base to trimming and J lost 8 bases; unmatched junction nucleotides: 4. The DNA of the CDR3 is TGTGCCAGCAGTTACTTTCGGGGACAGGATTCACCCCTCCACTTT. Translating it yields CASSYFRGQDSPLHF.

To note about this clonotype: A clone one base away is much larger, so this may be a read error. The CDR3: CASSLAGEPDAQYF. Written as DNA, the CDR3 is TGTGCCAGCAGTTTAGCGGGGGAGCCAGATGCGCAGTATTTT. The chain couples TRBV12-3 or TRBV12-4 to TRBJ2-3; D possibly matches TRBD1 or TRBD2 (5 bases each). The CDR3 totals 14 residues.

The V call is TRBV9, the J call TRBJ2-3, with 9 bases aligning to TRBD2. The V and J ends lost 5 bases and 2 bases, in that order; junction bases with no gene match: 6. The CDR3 length is 15 residues. The germline CDR1 and CDR2 sequences are SGDLS and YYNGEE. Written as DNA, the CDR3 is TGTGCCAGCAGTCCTAGCGGGATCATCACAGATACGCAGTATTTT. The encoded protein is CASSPSGIITDTQYF. Drawing the rest from reference TRBV9 and TRBJ2-3, the complete variable domain is DSGVTQTPKHLITATGQRVTLRCSPRSGDLSVYWYQQSLDQGLQFLIQYYNGEERAKGNILERFSAQQFPDLHSELNLSSLELGDSALYFCASSPSGIITDTQYFGPGTRLTVL.

In its sample, this clonotype ranks as medium-sized. An end of the junction differs from the germline gene, which may be a read error. CDR3 region: CASSQQFGDTQYF. CDR3 nucleotides: TGTGCTAGCAGCCAGCAGTTTGGGGATACGCAGTATTTT. V usage is TRBV7-7 and J usage is TRBJ2-3; D remains ambiguous. This CDR3 has 13 residues. Germline loops: CDR1 SSHAT, CDR2 FNYEAQ (reference sequence).

This clonotype was observed at least ten times. V gene TRBV5-1 combines with J gene TRBJ2-5; 9 bases agree with TRBD2. The germline CDR1 and CDR2 sequences are SGHRS and YFSETQ. CDR3 length: 16 amino acids. After removal of 5 bases from V and 1 base from J, the junction contained 9 bases not matched to a gene. The CDR3 sequence is CASSEGAGGPQETQYF. CDR3 DNA: TGCGCCAGCAGTGAGGGAGCGGGAGGACCCCAAGAGACCCAGTACTTC.

The chain recombines TRBV9 with TRBJ1-5; 8 bases match TRBD1. Germline V gene lookup returns CDR1 SGDLS and CDR2 YYNGEE. This CDR3 has 17 amino acids. With V trimmed by 1 base and J by 4 bases, 10 bases remained unmatched. The CDR3 coding sequence is TGTGCCAGCAGCGTACTCTCTTGGACAGGGCTTAATCAGCCCCAGCATTTT. Translating gives CASSVLSWTGLNQPQHF.

This clonotype appeared many times. The V and J genes are TRBV7-2 and TRBJ2-1; D gene uncertain. The CDR3 is made up of 15 amino acids. Germline V gives CDR1 SGHTA, CDR2 FQGNSA. The V and J ends lost 8 bases and 4 bases respectively, with 18 bases between them. The CDR3 protein is CASRIPWREYNEQFF. CDR3 DNA sequence: TGTGCCAGCCGTATTCCGTGGAGAGAATACAATGAGCAGTTCTTC.

The chain recombines TRBV14 with TRBJ1-6; D unclear. Germline values: CDR1 SGHDN, CDR2 FVKESK. With 5 bases removed from V and 0 bases from J, the gap between germline ends came to 17 bases. The CDR3 covers 18 residues. CDR3 coding DNA: TGTGCCAGCAGCGCAACAGTCTTCACTGACTCCTATAATTCACCCCTCCACTTT. Translated: CASSATVFTDSYNSPLHF.

This clonotype was counted between two and nine times. The chain joins TRBV7-9 to TRBJ2-7; D call uncertain. V was pared by 1 base and J by 10 bases, with 8 bases between. Germline assignment: CDR1 SEHNR and CDR2 FQNEAQ (reference sequence). This CDR3 has 11 residues. The CDR3 loop is CASSLGVEQYF. The CDR3 bases are TGTGCCAGCAGCTTAGGGGTAGAACAGTACTTC. The full variable domain, in which reference TRBV7-9 and TRBJ2-7 provide the parts outside the CDR3, is DTGVSQNPRHKITKRGQNVTFRCDPISEHNRLYWYRQTLGQGPEFLTYFQNEAQLEKSRLLSDRFSAERPKGSFSTLEIQRTEQGDSAMYLCASSLGVEQYFGPGTRLTVT.

This clonotype was recorded many times. J is TRBJ2-7 and V is TRBV15; the D is unclear. The V and J ends lost 5 bases and 2 bases respectively, with 4 bases between them. Germline loops: CDR1 LNHNV, CDR2 YYDKDF (reference sequence). The CDR3 length is 11 residues. CDR3 sequence (DNA): TGTGCCACCAGCTCCGCCTACGAGCAGTACTTC. Amino acids: CATSSAYEQYF.

There are a few counts of this clonotype. V and J are TRBV15 and TRBJ1-6; D perhaps matches TRBD1 (6 bases). V dropped 3 bases and J dropped 6 bases, with 12 bases sitting between them. Germline V lookup: CDR1 LNHNV, CDR2 YYDKDF (reference sequence). This CDR3 contains 15 residues. This chain's CDR3 is CATSSTGLSNSPLHF. The DNA for the CDR3 is TGTGCCACCAGCAGCACAGGGCTTAGTAATTCACCCCTCCACTTT.

This clonotype came up many times. The J gene is TRBJ2-2, the V gene TRBV19; 10 bases fit TRBD2. Germline CDR1 and CDR2: LNHDA and SQIVND (reference sequence). The CDR3 loop spans 18 amino acids. After removal of 1 base from V and 0 bases from J, the junction contained 5 bases not matched to a gene. CDR3: CASSIGGLAGANTGELFF. The CDR3 DNA reads as TGTGCCAGTAGTATAGGTGGCCTAGCGGGGGCGAACACCGGGGAGCTGTTTTTT. Using reference TRBV19 and TRBJ2-2 for the parts outside the CDR3, the full variable domain is DGGITQSPKYLFRKEGQNVTLSCEQNLNHDAMYWYRQDPGQGLRLIYYSQIVNDFQKGDIAEGYSVSREKKESFPLTVTSAQKNPTAFYLCASSIGGLAGANTGELFFGEGSRLTVL.

Details on this clonotype: Mismatch with germline at one junction end may stem from a read error. The rearrangement joins TRBV7-9 to TRBJ2-5; no definite D call. The CDR3 sequence is 8 residues long. The germline V gene has CDR1 SEHNR and CDR2 FQNEAQ (reference sequence). The CDR3 reads CASSLWRF. CDR3 coding DNA: TGTGCCAGCAGCTTATGGCGTTTC.

This clonotype has ten or more counts. CDR3 sequence reads: CASTFRVKNTEAFF. CDR3 DNA: TGTGCCAGCACCTTCAGGGTTAAGAACACTGAAGCTTTCTTT. This sequence joins TRBV2 and TRBJ1-1; D is possibly TRBD1 (5 bases). This CDR3 comprises 14 residues. The germline V and J ends were trimmed by 7 bases and 1 base, with 13 bases remaining between them. Germline CDR1 and CDR2: SNHLY and FYNNEI.